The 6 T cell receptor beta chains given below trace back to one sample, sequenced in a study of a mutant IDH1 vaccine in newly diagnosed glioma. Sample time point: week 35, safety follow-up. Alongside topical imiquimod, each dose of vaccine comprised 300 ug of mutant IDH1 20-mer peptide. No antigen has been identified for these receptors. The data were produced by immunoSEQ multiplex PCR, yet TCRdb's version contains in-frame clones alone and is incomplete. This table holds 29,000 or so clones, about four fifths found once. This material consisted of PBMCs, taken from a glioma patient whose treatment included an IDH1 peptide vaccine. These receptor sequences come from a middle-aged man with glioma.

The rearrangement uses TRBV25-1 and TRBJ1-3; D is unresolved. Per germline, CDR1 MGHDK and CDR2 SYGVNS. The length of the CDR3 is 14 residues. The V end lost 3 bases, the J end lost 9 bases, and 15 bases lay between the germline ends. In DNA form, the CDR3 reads TGTGCCAGCAGTGATTACCGCGGGGAAAGCACCATATATTTT. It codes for CASSDYRGESTIYF.

The CDR3 region has the DNA TGCGCCAGCAGCCAAAAAGTAAATCAGCCCCAGCATTTT. It encodes CASSQKVNQPQHF. The chain links TRBV4-1 to TRBJ1-5; D gene ambiguous. Per the germline V gene, CDR1 is MGHRA and CDR2 is YSYEKL. The CDR3 sequence is 13 residues long. Deletions cut 2 bases from V and 4 bases from J, with 6 bases between.

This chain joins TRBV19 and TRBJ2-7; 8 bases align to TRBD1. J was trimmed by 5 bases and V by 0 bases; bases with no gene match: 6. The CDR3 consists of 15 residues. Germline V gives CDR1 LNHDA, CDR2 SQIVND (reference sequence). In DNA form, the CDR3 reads TGTGCCAGTAGTATAGACTTGGGACAGGTTAACGAGCAGTACTTC. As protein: CASSIDLGQVNEQYF.

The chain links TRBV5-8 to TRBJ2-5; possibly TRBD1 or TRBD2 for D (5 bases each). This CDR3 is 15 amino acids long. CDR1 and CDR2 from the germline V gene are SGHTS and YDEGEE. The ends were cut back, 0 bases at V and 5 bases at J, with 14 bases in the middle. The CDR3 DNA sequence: TGTGCCAGCAGCTTGGGGGCAGGGCCGGGGGAGACCCAGTACTTC. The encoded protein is CASSLGAGPGETQYF.

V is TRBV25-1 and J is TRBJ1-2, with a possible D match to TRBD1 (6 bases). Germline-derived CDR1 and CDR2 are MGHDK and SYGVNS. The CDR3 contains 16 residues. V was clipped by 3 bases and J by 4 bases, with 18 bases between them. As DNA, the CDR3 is TGTGCCAGCAGTGAGAGAGGTATCGCCAGGGGCTATGGCTACACCTTC. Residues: CASSERGIARGYGYTF.

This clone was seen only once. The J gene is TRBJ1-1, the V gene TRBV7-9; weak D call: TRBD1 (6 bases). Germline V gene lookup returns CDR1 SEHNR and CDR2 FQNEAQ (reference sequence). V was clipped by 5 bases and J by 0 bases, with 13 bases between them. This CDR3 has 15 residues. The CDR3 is CASSKVGGLNTEAFF. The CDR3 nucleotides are TGTGCCAGCAGCAAAGTAGGGGGATTGAACACTGAAGCTTTCTTT.